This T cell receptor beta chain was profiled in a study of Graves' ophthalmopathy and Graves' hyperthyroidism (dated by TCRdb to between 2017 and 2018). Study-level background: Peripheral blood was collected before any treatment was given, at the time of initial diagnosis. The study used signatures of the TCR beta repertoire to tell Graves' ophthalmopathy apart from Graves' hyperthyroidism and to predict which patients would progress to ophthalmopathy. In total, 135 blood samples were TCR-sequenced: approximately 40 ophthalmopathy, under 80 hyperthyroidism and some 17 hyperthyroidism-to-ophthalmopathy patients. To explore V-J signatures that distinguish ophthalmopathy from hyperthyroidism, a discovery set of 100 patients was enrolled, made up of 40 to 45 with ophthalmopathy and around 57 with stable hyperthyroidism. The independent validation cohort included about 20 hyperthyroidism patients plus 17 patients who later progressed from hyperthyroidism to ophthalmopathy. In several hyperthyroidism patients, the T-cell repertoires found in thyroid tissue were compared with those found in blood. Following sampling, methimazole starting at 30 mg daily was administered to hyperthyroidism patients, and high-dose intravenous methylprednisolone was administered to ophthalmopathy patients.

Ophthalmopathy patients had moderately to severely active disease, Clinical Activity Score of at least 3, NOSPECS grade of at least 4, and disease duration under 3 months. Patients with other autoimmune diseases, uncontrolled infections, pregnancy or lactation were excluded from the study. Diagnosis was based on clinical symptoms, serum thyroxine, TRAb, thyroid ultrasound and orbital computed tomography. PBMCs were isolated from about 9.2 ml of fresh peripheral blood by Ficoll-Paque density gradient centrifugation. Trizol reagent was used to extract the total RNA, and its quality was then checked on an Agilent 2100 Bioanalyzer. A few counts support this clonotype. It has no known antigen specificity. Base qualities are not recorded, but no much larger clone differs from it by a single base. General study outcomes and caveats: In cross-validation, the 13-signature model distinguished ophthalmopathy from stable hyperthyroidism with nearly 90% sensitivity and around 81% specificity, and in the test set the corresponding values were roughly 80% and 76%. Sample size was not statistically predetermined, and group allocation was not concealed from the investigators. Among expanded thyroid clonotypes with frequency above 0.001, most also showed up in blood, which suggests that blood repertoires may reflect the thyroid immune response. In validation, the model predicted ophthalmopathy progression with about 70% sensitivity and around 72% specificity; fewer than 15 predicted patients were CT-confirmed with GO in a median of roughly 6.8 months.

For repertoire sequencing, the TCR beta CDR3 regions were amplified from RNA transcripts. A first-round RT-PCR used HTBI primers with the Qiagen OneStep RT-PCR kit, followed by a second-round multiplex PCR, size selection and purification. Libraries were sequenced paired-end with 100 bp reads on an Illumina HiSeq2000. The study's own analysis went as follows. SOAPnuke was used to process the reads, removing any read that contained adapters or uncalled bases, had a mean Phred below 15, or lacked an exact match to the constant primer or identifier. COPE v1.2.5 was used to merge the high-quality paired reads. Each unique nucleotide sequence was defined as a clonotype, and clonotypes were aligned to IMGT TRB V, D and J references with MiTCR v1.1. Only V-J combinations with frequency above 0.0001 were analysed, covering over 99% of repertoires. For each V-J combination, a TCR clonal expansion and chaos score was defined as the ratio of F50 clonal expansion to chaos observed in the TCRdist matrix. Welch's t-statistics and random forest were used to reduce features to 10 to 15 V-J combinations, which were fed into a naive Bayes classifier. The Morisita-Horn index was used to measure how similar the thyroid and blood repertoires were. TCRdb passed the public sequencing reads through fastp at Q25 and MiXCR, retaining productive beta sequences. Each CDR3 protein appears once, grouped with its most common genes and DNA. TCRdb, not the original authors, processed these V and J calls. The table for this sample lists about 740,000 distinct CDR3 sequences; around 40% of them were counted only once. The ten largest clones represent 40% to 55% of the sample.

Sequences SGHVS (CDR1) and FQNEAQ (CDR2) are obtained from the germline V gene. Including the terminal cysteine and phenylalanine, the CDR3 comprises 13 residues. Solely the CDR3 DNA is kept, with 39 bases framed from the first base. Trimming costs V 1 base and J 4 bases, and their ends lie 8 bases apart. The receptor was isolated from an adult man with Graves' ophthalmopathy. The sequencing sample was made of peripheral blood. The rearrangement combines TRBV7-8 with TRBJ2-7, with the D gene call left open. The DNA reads TGTGCCAGCAGCTTAGATCTAGGGTACGAGCAGTACTTC. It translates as CASSLDLGYEQYF.